This is a list of T cell receptor beta chains from one sample in a study of regulatory T cells in long-lasting Graves disease. TCRdb re-derived calls from the multiplex PCR reads in MiXCR, one entry per CDR3 protein. This sample has 380,000 or so distinct CDR3 sequences, with around 15% found just once. These data were likewise used in another study, on T cells in Graves' hyperthyroidism and ophthalmopathy.

The sequences come from peripheral blood mononuclear cells (PBMCs), collected at new diagnosis, from a patient treated with antithyroid drugs. The source is a woman aged 18-29 years with Graves disease. Each CDR3 is given with its conserved first and last residue. Fields, in order: V gene, D gene, clone size, J gene, CDR3 DNA, CDR3 protein. D genes are given only for firm matches. The size field is filled for only some rows; it gives once, few, many or a size class.

V: TRBV13
D: -
size: many
J: TRBJ1-2
DNA: TGTGCCAGCAGCTTAGGGCACCGCGGACTTCCTTTGTCTGGCTACACCTTC
CDR3: CASSLGHRGLPLSGYTF

V: TRBV7-9
D: TRBD1
size: many
J: TRBJ1-2
DNA: TGTGCCAGCAGTTCCTCCGGGACAGGGAACTATGGCTACACCTTC
CDR3: CASSSSGTGNYGYTF

V: TRBV24-1
D: -
size: many
J: TRBJ2-1
DNA: TGTGCCACCAGTGATTTCGGTACTAGCTCCTACAATGAGCAGTTCTTC
CDR3: CATSDFGTSSYNEQFF

V: TRBV6-1
D: TRBD2
size: -
J: TRBJ2-5
DNA: TGTGCCAGCAGTAAACTAGCGGGAGACCAAGAGACCCAGTACTTC
CDR3: CASSKLAGDQETQYF

V: TRBV6-2/TRBV6-3
D: -
size: many
J: TRBJ2-7
DNA: TGTGCCAGCAGTTACTTCCTAGACTACGAGCAGTACTTC
CDR3: CASSYFLDYEQYF

V: TRBV14
D: TRBD2
size: many
J: TRBJ2-2
DNA: TGTGCCAGCAGCCAAGTTCCTAGCGGGAGGCTTAACACCGGGGAGCTGTTTTTT
CDR3: CASSQVPSGRLNTGELFF

V: TRBV28
D: TRBD1
size: few
J: TRBJ1-4
DNA: TGTGCCAGCAGGGGGACAGGGGCCCTTGAAAAACTGTTTTTT
CDR3: CASRGTGALEKLFF

V: TRBV11-2
D: -
size: many
J: TRBJ2-7
DNA: TGTGCCAGCAGCAACCGACAGGGACTCTACGAGCAGTACTTC
CDR3: CASSNRQGLYEQYF

V: TRBV6-5
D: -
size: -
J: TRBJ1-6
DNA: TGTGCCAGCAGTTATCCACAGGGCGGTTTACTTAATTCACCCCTCCACTTT
CDR3: CASSYPQGGLLNSPLHF

V: TRBV6-2/TRBV6-3
D: -
size: few
J: TRBJ2-2
DNA: TGTGCCAGCAGCTCGCAAGGAAAACTAGCCGGGGAGCTGTTTTTT
CDR3: CASSSQGKLAGELFF

V: TRBV6-2/TRBV6-3
D: -
size: few
J: TRBJ2-1
DNA: TGTGCGAGCGATACCTACCGGAGTGCAGTAGACAATGAGCAGTTCTTC
CDR3: CASDTYRSAVDNEQFF

V: TRBV2
D: TRBD2
size: many
J: TRBJ2-7
DNA: TGTGCCACCCTCCGGGGACTAGCCTACGAGCAGTACTTC
CDR3: CATLRGLAYEQYF

V: TRBV2
D: TRBD1
size: many
J: TRBJ1-2
DNA: TGTGCCAGCAGTGAAGCGCTGGGACAGGGCGGCTATGGCTACACCTTC
CDR3: CASSEALGQGGYGYTF

V: TRBV5-1
D: -
size: few
J: TRBJ2-2
DNA: TGCGCCAGCAGCTTGGAGCAGGGTACCGGGGAGCTGTTTTTT
CDR3: CASSLEQGTGELFF

V: TRBV2
D: -
size: many
J: TRBJ2-3
DNA: TGTGCCAGCATCTGGGGCGGCTTTAGCACAGATACGCAGTATTTT
CDR3: CASIWGGFSTDTQYF

V: TRBV3-1
D: TRBD1
size: few
J: TRBJ2-7
DNA: TGTGCCAGCAGCGAACAGGGGCAGGACGAGCAGTACTTC
CDR3: CASSEQGQDEQYF

V: TRBV6-1
D: -
size: many
J: TRBJ1-1
DNA: TGTGCCAGCAGTGTAAGGCTAACGGGAACCTTTAACACTGAAGCTTTCTTT
CDR3: CASSVRLTGTFNTEAFF

V: TRBV15
D: -
size: -
J: TRBJ1-1
DNA: TGTGCCACCAGGGGCGATTCGGGCACCATGAACACTGAAGCTTTCTTT
CDR3: CATRGDSGTMNTEAFF

V: TRBV12-3/TRBV12-4
D: TRBD2
size: many
J: TRBJ2-5
DNA: TGTGCCAGCAGTCCCTCTAGCGGGGAAGCAGAGACCCAGTACTTC
CDR3: CASSPSSGEAETQYF

V: TRBV7-3
D: -
size: -
J: TRBJ2-7
DNA: TGTGCCAGCAGCTTAGGCAAGGGCGAGCAGTACTTC
CDR3: CASSLGKGEQYF

V: TRBV4-2
D: -
size: few
J: TRBJ2-3
DNA: TGTGCCAGCAGCCAAGAAATGGCGGAGGGGGGAGATACGCAGTATTTT
CDR3: CASSQEMAEGGDTQYF

V: TRBV5-1
D: TRBD2
size: -
J: TRBJ2-5
DNA: TGCGCCAGCAGCTTCGCGGGAGGCACGGAGACCCAGTACTTC
CDR3: CASSFAGGTETQYF

V: TRBV2
D: -
size: many
J: TRBJ2-7
DNA: TGTGCCAGCAGTGAAGCCTACGAGCAGTACTTC
CDR3: CASSEAYEQYF

V: TRBV18
D: -
size: many
J: TRBJ1-2
DNA: TGTGCCAGCTCACCACCCGAACGGGACTATGGCTACACCTTC
CDR3: CASSPPERDYGYTF

V: TRBV2
D: -
size: many
J: TRBJ2-1
DNA: TGTGCCAGCGGGTCAGGGGGGAATGAGCAGTTCTTC
CDR3: CASGSGGNEQFF

V: TRBV28
D: TRBD1
size: -
J: TRBJ2-3
DNA: TGTGCCAGCACCCTTACTCGGGTGGGGACAGGGGGCACAGATACGCAGTATTTT
CDR3: CASTLTRVGTGGTDTQYF

V: TRBV4-1
D: TRBD2
size: many
J: TRBJ2-3
DNA: TGCGCCAGCAGCCAAGAGTCCACGGGAGGGGATACGCAGTATTTT
CDR3: CASSQESTGGDTQYF

V: TRBV28
D: -
size: few
J: TRBJ2-6
DNA: TGTGCCAGCACTGCCGACAGAAGCTCTGGGGCCAACGTCCTGACTTTC
CDR3: CASTADRSSGANVLTF

V: TRBV10-3
D: -
size: many
J: TRBJ2-1
DNA: TGTGCCATCGGGGGACTTCAGTCCTCCTACAATGAGCAGTTCTTC
CDR3: CAIGGLQSSYNEQFF

V: TRBV7-3
D: TRBD1
size: many
J: TRBJ2-5
DNA: TGTGCCAGCAGCGAAGGGACAGGGGGTCTTGAGACCCAGTACTTC
CDR3: CASSEGTGGLETQYF

V: TRBV3-1
D: -
size: -
J: TRBJ2-1
DNA: TGTGCCAGCAGCCAAGTCATTAATGAGCAGTTCTTC
CDR3: CASSQVINEQFF

V: TRBV4-1
D: -
size: few
J: TRBJ2-3
DNA: TGCGCCAGCAGCCAAGACGCTGCAGATACGCAGTATTTT
CDR3: CASSQDAADTQYF

V: TRBV5-1
D: -
size: many
J: TRBJ1-2
DNA: TGCGCCAGCAGCCCGGGTGAGGGCTATGGCTACACCTTC
CDR3: CASSPGEGYGYTF

V: TRBV27
D: -
size: few
J: TRBJ1-2
DNA: TGTGCCAGCAGTCCCCATGAAGGGGGAATCTATGGCTACACCTTC
CDR3: CASSPHEGGIYGYTF

V: TRBV20-1
D: -
size: -
J: TRBJ2-3
DNA: TGCAGTGCAAACAGGGTCGGGACAGATACGCAGTATTTT
CDR3: CSANRVGTDTQYF

V: TRBV28
D: -
size: many
J: TRBJ2-5
DNA: TGTGCCAGCAACCCAGCAAGCATAGAGACCCAGTACTTC
CDR3: CASNPASIETQYF

V: TRBV6-5
D: -
size: few
J: TRBJ2-1
DNA: TGTGCCAGCAGTTACTCAGGCAACCGGCCCCATTGGGATGAGCAGTTCTTC
CDR3: CASSYSGNRPHWDEQFF

V: TRBV9
D: -
size: few
J: TRBJ1-2
DNA: TGTGCCAGCAGCGCAACATGGCGGGGGGCTTATGGCTACACCTTC
CDR3: CASSATWRGAYGYTF

V: TRBV4-1
D: TRBD2
size: many
J: TRBJ2-3
DNA: TGCGCCAGCAGCCCTATTAATGTTGCGGGAGGGTCTGATACGCAGTATTTT
CDR3: CASSPINVAGGSDTQYF

V: TRBV3-1
D: -
size: many
J: TRBJ1-2
DNA: TGTGCCAGCAGCCAAGATTTCTTCTCGCGGGGCTACACCTTC
CDR3: CASSQDFFSRGYTF

V: TRBV6-1
D: -
size: many
J: TRBJ2-1
DNA: TGTGCCAGCAGTACAGAGTTCCGGGTAGTGTACAATGAGCAGTTCTTC
CDR3: CASSTEFRVVYNEQFF

V: TRBV3-1
D: -
size: many
J: TRBJ2-5
DNA: TGTGCCAGCAGCCACAGTCCGGGGCCTAACCCGTACCAAGAGACCCAGTACTTC
CDR3: CASSHSPGPNPYQETQYF